Included here is one T cell receptor beta chain sequence, with context. Its cognate antigen is unknown. Researchers report immunoSEQ v3.0 was run at survey level. Generated by immunoSEQ multiplex PCR, the TCRdb table keeps only in-frame clones and is missing some. The table records roughly 18,000 clones, approximately 89% of them present only once. This sample is drawn from a study of long-term antiretroviral therapy in people with HIV. Study-level results: Post-ART samples showed increased diversity that remained below transplant donor control levels.

V lost 3 bases and J lost 7, with 13 bases in between. The CDR3 extends over 15 amino acids. Germline values: CDR1 MNHEY, CDR2 SMNVEV (reference sequence). Participants with HIV, all of them, were treated in the United States. Sequenced material: unsorted PBMCs, taken 0.6 years after starting antiretroviral therapy. The rearrangement uses TRBV27 and TRBJ1-6; no definite D call. The sequence was obtained from a woman aged 40 to 50 with HIV. CDR3 sequence reads: CASSFNYIPNSPLHF. The DNA for the CDR3 is TGTGCCAGCAGTTTTAACTATATCCCCAATTCACCCCTCCACTTT.